One and the same sample provided the 17 T cell receptor beta chains below, sequenced in a study of breast tumors, draining lymph nodes, adjacent tissues. Via MiXCR, TCRdb re-called the multiplex PCR reads, giving one row per CDR3 protein. The table shows 180,000 or so distinct CDR3 sequences, with about 32% occurring only once. The lymph nodes were axillary draining lymph nodes from breast cancer patients. Sequencing was performed on axillary lymph node tissue. The receptors originated from a female donor with breast cancer. Some clones in this sample may be carry-over from other donors' samples.

Points on this clonotype: Since a much larger clone is just one base distant, this may be a read error. The rearrangement links TRBV12-3 or TRBV12-4 to TRBJ2-1; D is unresolved. V lost 6 bases, J lost 0 bases, and 9 bases lay in between. The CDR3 contains 14 residues. The CDR3 is CASSHGSSYNEQFF. CDR3 nucleotide sequence: TGTGCCAGCAGCCACGGCAGCTCCTACAATGAGCAGTTCTTC.

The chain links TRBV6-2 or TRBV6-3 to TRBJ2-1; D possibly corresponds to TRBD1 (6 bases). Trimming stripped 6 bases from V and 4 bases from J, with 16 bases between. Germline V gene sequence: CDR1 MNHEY, CDR2 SVGEGT. CDR3 length: 15 residues. CDR3 sequence reads: CASSRDTLPYNEQFF. In DNA form, the CDR3 reads TGTGCCAGCAGCCGGGACACCTTGCCTTACAATGAGCAGTTCTTC.

This clonotype was recorded many times. The J gene is TRBJ1-3, the V gene TRBV5-6; no reliable D call. Trimming left V 1 base short and J 0 bases short, with 8 bases between. Germline V gene sequence: CDR1 SGHDT, CDR2 YYEEEE. The CDR3 consists of 15 residues. The DNA for the CDR3 is TGTGCCAGCAGCTTGATGCAGGCCTCTGGAAACACCATATATTTT. It translates to CASSLMQASGNTIYF.

Comment on this clonotype: A much larger clone is a single base away; this may be a read error. CDR3 region: CASSLSGSTEQFF. The CDR3 bases are TGTGCCAGCAGCTTATCAGGCAGCACTGAGCAGTTCTTC. The chain links TRBV11-2 to TRBJ2-1; D gene uncertain. Germline V gives CDR1 SGHAT, CDR2 FQNNGV. Trimming stripped 2 bases from V and 9 bases from J, with 11 bases between. The CDR3 spans 13 residues.

In this sample, this clonotype turned up many times. The V gene is TRBV6-2 or TRBV6-3, the J gene TRBJ2-3; D gene uncertain. Germline V gene lookup returns CDR1 MNHEY and CDR2 SVGEGT. The CDR3 has 13 amino acids. V gave up 5 bases and J gave up 3 bases, with 9 bases separating them. Here the CDR3 DNA reads TGTGCCAGCAGTCGAGGAGCTACAGATACGCAGTATTTT. Protein product: CASSRGATDTQYF.

Many counts were recorded for this clonotype. V is TRBV20-1 and J is TRBJ2-3; D perhaps matches TRBD2 (7 bases). Germline loops: CDR1 DFQATT, CDR2 SNEGSKA (reference sequence). The germline V and J ends were trimmed by 7 bases and 3 bases, with 11 bases remaining between them. The length of the CDR3 is 12 residues. CDR3 sequence reads: CSGGGQTDTQYF. CDR3 in DNA: TGCAGTGGGGGGGGCCAGACAGATACGCAGTATTTT.

In this sample, this clonotype turned up many times. The rearrangement links TRBV7-6 to TRBJ2-2; D is ambiguous. The ends were cut back, 8 bases at V and 8 bases at J, with 9 bases in the middle. CDR1 is SGHVS and CDR2 is FNYEAQ in the germline V gene. The CDR3 has 11 amino acids. This CDR3 is CASPRDGELFF. As DNA, the CDR3 is TGTGCCAGCCCAAGAGATGGGGAGCTGTTTTTT.

In this sample, this clonotype turned up many times. The chain couples TRBV20-1 to TRBJ2-5, with 8 bases identical to TRBD2. The germline V gene encodes CDR1 DFQATT and CDR2 SNEGSKA (reference sequence). The junction had 6 bases not matched to a gene; V was cut back by 1 base and J by 2 bases. This CDR3 is 15 amino acids long. CDR3 amino acids: CSARVAAGVQETQYF. The CDR3 DNA reads TGCAGTGCTAGAGTAGCAGCGGGGGTGCAAGAGACCCAGTACTTC.

This chain connects TRBV10-3 to TRBJ1-5, with a possible D match to TRBD1 (6 bases). This CDR3 is 14 amino acids long. V dropped 10 bases and J dropped 2 bases, with 15 bases sitting between them. Per the germline V gene, CDR1 is ENHRY and CDR2 is SYGVKD. CDR3 protein: CATEGGAGNQPQHF. The CDR3 coding sequence is TGTGCCACCGAGGGGGGGGCGGGCAATCAGCCCCAGCATTTT.

In its sample, this clonotype was seen a few times. A much more abundant neighbour one base away suggests this may be a read error. The rearrangement joins TRBV20-1 to TRBJ2-3; TRBD2 agrees at 10 bases. The CDR3 consists of 14 residues. With 3 bases clipped from V and 8 bases from J, the junction kept 8 bases outside the gene matches. From germline, CDR1 is DFQATT and CDR2 SNEGSKA (reference sequence). In DNA form, the CDR3 reads TGCAGTGCTAGCAACTTAGCGGGGGGAGCTACGCAGTATTTT. This encodes CSASNLAGGATQYF.

The chain combines TRBV18 with TRBJ2-1; D tentatively fits TRBD1 or TRBD2 (5 bases each). The germline gives CDR1 KGHSH, CDR2 LQKENI. Trimming cost V 4 bases and J 5 bases, with 12 bases left between them. The length of the CDR3 is 14 residues. This chain's CDR3 is CASSRSGANNEQFF. CDR3 DNA: TGTGCCAGCTCACGATCCGGGGCTAACAATGAGCAGTTCTTC.

This clonotype was counted ten times or more. The rearrangement joins TRBV7-9 to TRBJ2-2; 12 bases map to TRBD1. The CDR3 runs to 16 residues. V gave up 5 bases and J gave up 6 bases; unmatched junction bases: 7. The germline CDR1 and CDR2 sequences are SEHNR and FQNEAQ (reference sequence). CDR3 sequence (DNA): TGTGCCAGCAGCGAGGGGGGACAGGGGGCATCCGGGGAGCTGTTTTTT. Protein sequence: CASSEGGQGASGELFF.

This clonotype was counted at least ten times. The chain uses TRBV18 and TRBJ2-3; perhaps TRBD2 as D (6 bases). CDR3 size: 14 residues. V was cut by 4 bases and J by 0 bases, with 8 bases left in between. The germline V gene has CDR1 KGHSH and CDR2 LQKENI. The CDR3 is CASSLAASTDTQYF. The CDR3 DNA is TGTGCCAGCTCACTAGCGGCTAGCACAGATACGCAGTATTTT.

In this sample, this clonotype turned up many times. This chain uses TRBV6-6 with TRBJ2-5; either TRBD1 or TRBD2 may supply D (5 bases each). The CDR3 extends over 13 amino acids. CDR1 MNHNY and CDR2 SVGAGI come from the germline V gene (reference sequence). With 7 bases removed from V and 7 bases from J, the gap between germline ends came to 16 bases. The CDR3 bases are TGTGCCAGCACCAATCATCCTGGGGGGACCCAGTACTTC. It yields the protein CASTNHPGGTQYF.

As to this clonotype: A much larger clonotype is one base distant, so this may be a read error. The rearrangement links TRBV11-3 to TRBJ2-2; a possible D gene is TRBD1 (6 bases). This CDR3 is 13 amino acids long. Germline V gene sequence: CDR1 SGHNT, CDR2 YENEEA. The CDR3 reads CASRSRGTAELFF. CDR3 nucleotides: TGTGCCAGCAGATCCAGGGGCACCGCGGAGCTGTTTTTT. Full variable domain (rest looked up from reference TRBV11-3 and TRBJ2-2): EAGVVQSPRYKIIEKKQPVAFWCNPISGHNTLYWYLQNLGQGPELLIRYENEEAVDDSQLPKDRFSAERLKGVDSTLKIQPAELGDSAVYLCASRSRGTAELFFGEGSRLTVL.

In its sample, this clonotype was seen a few times. The CDR3 DNA is TGTGCCAGCAGTTACGGACCCGCCACAGACTCCTACGAGCAGTACTTC. Protein: CASSYGPATDSYEQYF. J is TRBJ2-7 and V is TRBV6-2 or TRBV6-3; D not resolved. There are 16 residues in the CDR3. V was cut by 2 bases and J by 0 bases, with 14 bases left in between. The germline V gene encodes CDR1 MNHEY and CDR2 SVGEGT.

The sample holds many counts of this clonotype. The chain couples TRBV9 to TRBJ2-3, with D perhaps TRBD2 (6 bases). V was shortened by 2 bases and J by 4 bases, with 11 bases between the two germline ends. Per the germline V gene, CDR1 is SGDLS and CDR2 is YYNGEE. CDR3 length equals 14 residues. CDR3 in amino acids: CASSVRDSSDTQYF. The CDR3 nucleotides read TGTGCCAGCAGCGTCCGGGACTCCTCAGATACGCAGTATTTT.